This TCR beta chain was captured in a study of cytomegalovirus exposure and HLA in healthy donors. With regard to this clone: Its antigen is undetermined.

Study observations and caveats: The authors excluded some V segments, including TRBV6-2 and TRBV6-3, as indistinguishable. Highest at DRB1 and lowest at HLA-C, TCR association rates differed among HLA loci in a later analysis. A later analysis appeared to link common viral pathogens to several of the most significant clusters.

With 60 Vbeta and 13 Jbeta primers, the PCR was carried out. In the original processing: In a later analysis, some 10 million of approximately 86 million unique beta chains occurred in at least two donors. Using immunoSEQ multiplex PCR, the repertoire was profiled, and TCRdb retains in-frame clones only, with some absent. The V and J calls and clone size come from that table; D and trimming were worked out from the DNA. Its table lists some 76,000 clones. The CDR3 runs to 19 residues. Germline lookup yields CDR1 SNHLY and CDR2 FYNNEI. The junction had 18 bases not matched to a gene; V was cut back by 5 bases and J by 6 bases.

This TCR came from a female donor in good health and CMV-seropositive. Sequencing was done on a sample of PBMCs. This sequence joins TRBV2 and TRBJ2-4; 11 bases match TRBD2. Here the CDR3 DNA reads TGTGCCAGCAGTAATCCCACGACTAGCGGGACCTTGGGTCTAAACATTCAGTACTTC. Translating it yields CASSNPTTSGTLGLNIQYF.